This is a list of T cell receptor beta chains from one sample in a study of blood T cell repertoires in COVID-19. This table comes from immunoSEQ multiplex PCR, and its TCRdb copy is limited to in-frame clones, with some not included. Of almost 95,000 clones in the sample, around nine tenths were seen once. The sample taken for sequencing was peripheral blood. All receptors derive from a woman between 55 and 75 years old with COVID-19, enrolled during active disease. CDR3s include the opening cysteine and the closing phenylalanine or tryptophan. D genes are given only for firm matches. The size field is filled for only some rows; it gives once, few, many or a size class.

D,size,V,J,length,DNA,CDR3
NA,NA,TRBV19,TRBJ1-3,15,TGTGCCAGTAGTATTTCGGGGTTTGGCGGAAACACCATATATTTT,CASSISGFGGNTIYF
NA,NA,TRBV28,TRBJ2-5,12,TGTGCCAGCAGGCAGGGGGGAAAGACCCAGTACTTC,CASRQGGKTQYF
NA,NA,TRBV10-1,TRBJ1-3,14,TGCGCCAGCAGTGATCCAGGGTTAGGAAACACCATATATTTT,CASSDPGLGNTIYF
NA,NA,TRBV5-5,TRBJ1-5,14,TGTGCCAGCAGCTTGGACAGTTACAATCAGCCCCAGCATTTT,CASSLDSYNQPQHF
NA,NA,TRBV4-2,TRBJ1-1,13,TGTGCCAGCAGCCAAGAAGGAGAGGACAAAGCTTTCTTT,CASSQEGEDKAFF
NA,NA,TRBV9,TRBJ1-2,14,TGTGCCAGCAGCGTAGATCTAGGGGACTATGGCTACACCTTC,CASSVDLGDYGYTF
NA,NA,TRBV6-5,TRBJ2-5,13,TGTGCCGCCTCCCGAAGGGGGGGAGAGACCCAGTACTTC,CAASRRGGETQYF
NA,NA,TRBV12-3/TRBV12-4,TRBJ1-4,13,TGTGCCAGCCGGGGGGCAACTAATGAAAAACTGTTTTTT,CASRGATNEKLFF
TRBD2,once,TRBV19,TRBJ2-3,14,TGTGCCAGTCGGACGCGGGGGGTGACAGATACGCAGTATTTT,CASRTRGVTDTQYF
NA,NA,TRBV5-6,TRBJ1-1,14,TGTGCCAGCAGCTTGTTGACATTTAACACTGAAGCTTTCTTT,CASSLLTFNTEAFF
TRBD1,NA,TRBV29-1,TRBJ1-1,13,TGCAGCGTTGAAGGAGAGAACAGGGGGGAAGCTTTCTTT,CSVEGENRGEAFF
NA,NA,TRBV5-1,TRBJ1-1,13,TGCGCCAGCAGCCCCCGGGGGATCACTGAAGCTTTCTTT,CASSPRGITEAFF
TRBD1,NA,TRBV7-2,TRBJ1-2,15,TGTGCCAGCAGGTCGGGACAGCCAACCATCTATGGCTACACCTTC,CASRSGQPTIYGYTF
NA,NA,TRBV3-1/TRBV3-2,TRBJ2-2,16,TGTGCCAGCAGCCAAGTCAGGGTCCCGTCCACCGGGGAGCTGTTTTTT,CASSQVRVPSTGELFF
TRBD1,few,TRBV18,TRBJ1-1,16,TGTGCCAGCTCAACATCGACAGGGCTTATGAACACTGAAGCTTTCTTT,CASSTSTGLMNTEAFF
TRBD2,NA,TRBV6-2/TRBV6-3,TRBJ2-3,14,TGTGCCAGCAGCCTTAGCGGGGGCCTGAATACGCAGTATTTT,CASSLSGGLNTQYF
TRBD2,NA,TRBV11-2,TRBJ2-1,15,TGTGCCAGCAGCCTTGGGCGGGGGGGCCCTCGAGAGCAGTTCTTC,CASSLGRGGPREQFF
NA,NA,TRBV19,TRBJ2-3,13,TGTGCCAGGAGGGGGTATGTCTCAGATACGCAGTATTTT,CARRGYVSDTQYF
TRBD1,NA,TRBV5-4,TRBJ2-7,15,TGTGCCAGCAGCGCCCGGGACAGGGGCTCCTACGAGCAGTACTTC,CASSARDRGSYEQYF
NA,NA,TRBV18,TRBJ1-5,14,TGTGCCAGCTCACCACAGGGGAGCAATCAGCCCCAGCATTTT,CASSPQGSNQPQHF
TRBD2,NA,TRBV9,TRBJ2-1,16,TGTGCCAGCAGCGGGCCGGGACTAGTCCGTTACAATGAGCAGTTCTTC,CASSGPGLVRYNEQFF
NA,NA,TRBV5-1,TRBJ1-2,13,TGCGCCAGCAGCTTGGGACAGTCCTATGGCTACACCTTC,CASSLGQSYGYTF
NA,NA,TRBV7-9,TRBJ1-1,11,TGTGCCAGCAGAAAGCAGGGGGAAGCTTTCTTT,CASRKQGEAFF
TRBD1,NA,TRBV19,TRBJ1-6,21,TGTGCCAGTAGTGCCAGCAGGGGACAGGGGGCTCGTCGTGTCTATAATTCACCCCTCCACTTT,CASSASRGQGARRVYNSPLHF
TRBD1,NA,TRBV7-6,TRBJ2-1,14,TGTGCCAGCAGCTCGGGACAGGCCGGCAATGAGCAGTTCTTC,CASSSGQAGNEQFF
TRBD2,NA,TRBV5-4,TRBJ2-5,15,TGTGCCAGCAGCCCGCTAGCGGGGGGGCCTGAGACCCAGTACTTC,CASSPLAGGPETQYF
NA,NA,TRBV5-6,TRBJ1-4,15,TGTGCCAGCAGCCTTAACATCGGACTTAGGGAAAAACTGTTTTTT,CASSLNIGLREKLFF
NA,NA,TRBV28,TRBJ2-7,13,TGTGCCAGCATGGGGCACCTCTCCTACGAGCAGTACTTC,CASMGHLSYEQYF
TRBD2,NA,TRBV6-2/TRBV6-3,TRBJ2-7,14,TGTGCCAGCAGCGAACGGGGGGGCCCCTACGAGCAGTACTTC,CASSERGGPYEQYF
NA,NA,TRBV7-9,TRBJ2-7,12,TGTGCCAGCAGGACCGGGATCAACGAGCAGTACTTC,CASRTGINEQYF
TRBD1,NA,TRBV5-1,TRBJ1-1,14,TGCGCCAGCAGCTTGGACAGGGGGGTGACTGAAGCTTTCTTT,CASSLDRGVTEAFF
TRBD2,NA,TRBV12-3/TRBV12-4,TRBJ2-3,13,TGTGCCAGCAGTTTTGTACTAGCGGGTACGCAGTATTTT,CASSFVLAGTQYF
NA,NA,TRBV5-6,TRBJ2-2,12,TGTGCCAGCAGCCGGGGGACCGGGGAGCTGTTTTTT,CASSRGTGELFF
TRBD1,NA,TRBV5-3,TRBJ1-2,15,TGTGCCAGAAGCTCACGGGACAGGCTTTTCTATGGCTACACCTTC,CARSSRDRLFYGYTF
NA,few,TRBV19,TRBJ1-5,16,TGTGCCAGTAGCACCTACGGGAGGGGGATCAATCAGCCCCAGCATTTT,CASSTYGRGINQPQHF
TRBD1,once,TRBV30,TRBJ1-2,11,TGTGCCTTACAGGGGGCTTTCGGCTACACCTTC,CALQGAFGYTF
NA,NA,TRBV4-1,TRBJ2-3,18,TGCGCCAGCAGCCAGGGGGCAGCGGCTTTTGTGCACACAGATACGCAGTATTTT,CASSQGAAAFVHTDTQYF
NA,NA,TRBV6-2/TRBV6-3,TRBJ1-5,14,TGTGCCAGCAGTTACTCGGGCAGGGCAGGGACCCAGCATTTT,CASSYSGRAGTQHF
NA,NA,TRBV19,TRBJ1-5,16,TGTGCCAGTAGTACCCAACCCAGGAAGGAGGCTCAGCCCCAGCATTTT,CASSTQPRKEAQPQHF
TRBD1,NA,TRBV5-5,TRBJ1-5,15,TGTGCCAGCAGAGCGACAGGGATTAGCAATCAGCCCCAGCATTTT,CASRATGISNQPQHF
NA,once,TRBV2,TRBJ1-2,13,TGTGCCAGCAGTGAAGGCAGGCCGAGTCAAGACACCTTC,CASSEGRPSQDTF
NA,NA,TRBV15,TRBJ1-4,15,TGTGCCACCAGCAGAGATCGGGGGAGAGTTCGGAAACTGTTTTTT,CATSRDRGRVRKLFF
NA,NA,TRBV19,TRBJ1-1,13,TGTGCCAGTAGTATTACCAGGAACACTGAAGCTTTCTTT,CASSITRNTEAFF
TRBD1,NA,TRBV6-5,TRBJ2-7,15,TGTGCCAGCAGTCCCCGGACAGGGCCCTCCTACGAGCAGTACTTC,CASSPRTGPSYEQYF
NA,NA,TRBV30,TRBJ1-1,12,TGTGCCTCTCCAACCGGGGGCACTGAAGCTTTCTTT,CASPTGGTEAFF
TRBD2,NA,TRBV7-2,TRBJ2-1,16,TGTGCCAGCAGGTTAACTAGCGGGGGTACACGCAATGAGCAGTTCTTC,CASRLTSGGTRNEQFF
TRBD1,NA,TRBV7-9,TRBJ1-1,14,TGTGCCAGCAGCCCCGGGACAGGGGGCACTGAAGCTTTCTTT,CASSPGTGGTEAFF
TRBD2,NA,TRBV27,TRBJ2-7,14,TGTGCCAGCAGTTCTAGCGGGGGGACTGGGGAGCAGTACTTC,CASSSSGGTGEQYF
TRBD1,NA,TRBV4-2,TRBJ1-2,17,TGTGCCAGCTCGGCGGGGACAGGGGCCGTAGGCGACTATGGCTACACCTTC,CASSAGTGAVGDYGYTF
TRBD1,NA,TRBV2,TRBJ2-5,16,TGTGCCAGCTCCGTTCACAGGGGCACCAACCAAGAGACCCAGTACTTC,CASSVHRGTNQETQYF
TRBD1,NA,TRBV5-1,TRBJ2-3,15,TGCGCCAGCAGCTTGCGGGACAGGGGTACAGATACGCAGTATTTT,CASSLRDRGTDTQYF
TRBD1,NA,TRBV5-1,TRBJ2-2,16,TGCGCCAGCAGCTTGGGGACAGGGTATCGTCCCGGGGAGCTGTTTTTT,CASSLGTGYRPGELFF
TRBD2,NA,TRBV2,TRBJ2-7,14,TGTGCCAGCAGGTCAGCGGGGGGGAACTACGAGCAGTACTTC,CASRSAGGNYEQYF